This is a list of T cell receptor beta chains from one sample in a study of Ad26.COV2.S vaccination and SARS-CoV-2 variants. Using immunoSEQ multiplex PCR, the repertoire was profiled, and TCRdb retains in-frame clones only, with some absent. The sample includes approximately 400,000 clones, roughly nine tenths of them seen just once. Sequences were derived from peripheral blood, sampled after recovery from COVID-19. The receptors here all came from a human donor who had recovered from COVID-19. CDR3s include the opening cysteine and the closing phenylalanine or tryptophan. The D gene is left open where the match is weak. Clone size is shown for a subset of rows, as once, few, many or a class of expanded clone.

d_gene	abundance	j_gene	v_gene	CDR3aa	CDR3nt
TRBD1	-	TRBJ1-2	TRBV6-6	CASSYPGQDGYTF	TGTGCCAGCAGTTACCCGGGACAGGATGGCTACACCTTC
-	-	TRBJ1-2	TRBV3-1/TRBV3-2	CASSQTPQNYGYTF	TGTGCCAGCAGCCAAACGCCTCAGAACTATGGCTACACCTTC
-	-	TRBJ2-3	TRBV6-6	CASIPLGGARDTQYF	TGTGCCAGCATTCCTCTTGGGGGGGCAAGAGATACGCAGTATTTT
-	-	TRBJ2-7	TRBV3-1/TRBV3-2	CASSQSYEQYF	TGTGCCAGCAGCCAAAGCTACGAGCAGTACTTC
TRBD2	-	TRBJ2-2	TRBV13	CASSYAGTSGTGELFF	TGTGCCAGCAGCTACGCCGGGACTAGCGGTACCGGGGAGCTGTTTTTT
-	-	TRBJ1-1	TRBV10-3	CAVRGGDPEAFF	TGTGCCGTTAGAGGGGGTGATCCTGAAGCTTTCTTT
TRBD2	-	TRBJ2-4	TRBV7-8	CASSLYGGVKNIQYF	TGTGCCAGCAGCTTATATGGGGGGGTCAAAAACATTCAGTACTTC
TRBD2	-	TRBJ2-1	TRBV5-6	CASHLGEGLAGSYNEQFF	TGTGCCAGCCATTTGGGCGAAGGACTAGCGGGGTCCTACAATGAGCAGTTCTTC
-	-	TRBJ1-1	TRBV7-2	CASSLRAQPNTEAFF	TGTGCCAGCAGCTTAAGGGCACAGCCGAACACTGAAGCTTTCTTT
-	-	TRBJ1-1	TRBV7-6	CASRDPWGNTEAFF	TGTGCCAGCAGGGACCCCTGGGGGAACACTGAAGCTTTCTTT
TRBD1	-	TRBJ1-5	TRBV6-9	CASSYPFHSDRVGLDGNQPQHF	TGTGCCAGCAGTTATCCCTTCCACTCAGACAGGGTAGGCCTTGATGGCAATCAGCCCCAGCATTTT
-	-	TRBJ1-1	TRBV12-3/TRBV12-4	CASIQGLNTEAFF	TGTGCCAGCATCCAGGGGCTGAACACTGAAGCTTTCTTT
-	-	TRBJ1-2	TRBV29-1	CSVLTHYYGYTF	TGCAGCGTTTTGACCCACTACTATGGCTACACCTTC
TRBD1	once	TRBJ1-2	TRBV3-1/TRBV3-2	CASSLGQGNGYTF	TGTGCCAGCAGCCTAGGACAGGGAAATGGCTACACCTTC
TRBD1	-	TRBJ1-1	TRBV10-3	CAIGQGPGDYTEAFF	TGTGCCATCGGACAGGGACCGGGAGATTACACTGAAGCTTTCTTT
-	-	TRBJ1-6	TRBV7-9	CASSLLPGTSPLHF	TGTGCCAGCAGCCTTTTGCCAGGTACCTCACCCCTCCACTTT
-	-	TRBJ2-5	TRBV19	CASSIVAQETQYF	TGTGCCAGTAGTATAGTGGCTCAAGAGACCCAGTACTTC
TRBD1	-	TRBJ2-7	TRBV6-6	CASSYMGTGEYF	TGTGCCAGCAGTTACATGGGGACAGGGGAGTACTTC
-	-	TRBJ1-2	TRBV5-6	CASSSGPTSTYTF	TGTGCCAGCAGCTCTGGACCGACTTCGACCTACACCTTC
TRBD1	-	TRBJ1-2	TRBV5-5	CASSLEGQTLYGYTF	TGTGCCAGCAGCTTGGAGGGACAGACTCTCTATGGCTACACCTTC
-	-	TRBJ2-3	TRBV19	CATSEGPSTDTQYF	TGTGCCACCTCAGAGGGGCCTAGCACAGATACGCAGTATTTT
TRBD2	-	TRBJ2-3	TRBV27	CASSLGTSGGPWTDTQYF	TGTGCCAGCAGTCTTGGGACTAGCGGGGGGCCATGGACAGATACGCAGTATTTT
-	-	TRBJ1-1	TRBV5-1	CASSFHAAGPNTEAFF	TGCGCCAGCAGCTTCCACGCCGCGGGGCCTAACACTGAAGCTTTCTTT
-	-	TRBJ2-7	TRBV19	CASSISVGTDSYEQYF	TGTGCCAGTAGTATTTCCGTTGGGACCGACTCCTACGAGCAGTACTTC
TRBD2	-	TRBJ2-2	TRBV7-9	CASSLAGTSKGNTGELFF	TGTGCCAGCAGCTTAGCCGGGACTAGCAAAGGGAACACCGGGGAGCTGTTTTTT
-	-	TRBJ1-1	TRBV4-1	CASSQARERFAAEAFF	TGCGCCAGCAGCCAAGCCAGGGAAAGGTTTGCGGCTGAAGCTTTCTTT
TRBD1	few	TRBJ2-7	TRBV6-2/TRBV6-3	CASSRPPGAGGYEQYF	TGTGCCAGCAGTAGGCCACCAGGGGCAGGGGGCTACGAGCAGTACTTC
-	-	TRBJ2-7	TRBV19	CASSIGGTGPYEQYF	TGTGCCAGTAGTATAGGCGGGACGGGCCCCTACGAGCAGTACTTC
-	-	TRBJ1-2	TRBV4-1	CASSQPRGSNNYGYTF	TGCGCCAGCAGCCAACCCCGGGGCTCAAATAACTATGGCTACACCTTC
-	-	TRBJ1-1	TRBV27	CASSLLGSAAEAFF	TGTGCCAGCAGTTTACTCGGGAGTGCAGCTGAAGCTTTCTTT
-	-	TRBJ2-7	TRBV23-1	CASAYGALSFYEQYF	TGCGCCAGCGCTTATGGGGCCCTCTCATTCTACGAGCAGTACTTC
-	-	TRBJ2-1	TRBV2	CASCEGQASNEQFF	TGTGCCAGCTGCGAGGGGCAAGCCTCCAATGAGCAGTTCTTC
-	-	TRBJ1-3	TRBV5-1	CASSLGLEGGNTIYF	TGCGCCAGCAGCTTGGGTTTAGAGGGAGGAAACACCATATATTTT
-	-	TRBJ1-2	TRBV12-5	CASGLVQDPYGYTF	TGTGCTAGTGGTTTGGTACAGGATCCCTATGGCTACACCTTC
TRBD1	-	TRBJ1-4	TRBV18	CASSPGTGAEKLFF	TGTGCCAGCTCACCTGGGACAGGGGCTGAAAAACTGTTTTTT
-	-	TRBJ1-4	TRBV7-2	CASSFRGGGVEKVFF	TGTGCCAGCAGCTTCCGGGGAGGGGGTGTCGAAAAGGTGTTTTTT
-	once	TRBJ2-7	TRBV5-1	CASSYQGRPEQYF	TGCGCCAGCAGCTACCAGGGTCGCCCCGAGCAGTACTTC
-	-	TRBJ2-3	TRBV5-8	CASSLKPSTDTQYF	TGTGCCAGCAGCTTAAAGCCTAGCACAGATACGCAGTATTTT
-	once	TRBJ1-5	TRBV5-5	CASSLGGDSNQPQHF	TGTGCCAGCAGCTTGGGAGGGGATAGCAATCAGCCCCAGCATTTT
-	-	TRBJ2-2	TRBV13	CASSSAGAGELFF	TGTGCCAGCAGCTCCGCAGGGGCCGGGGAGCTGTTTTTT
-	-	TRBJ1-1	TRBV27	CASSPVDRHTEAFF	TGTGCCAGCAGTCCGGTCGACAGGCACACTGAAGCTTTCTTT
TRBD1	-	TRBJ1-5	TRBV2	CASSGGQGGNNQPQHF	TGTGCCAGCAGTGGGGGACAGGGGGGGAACAATCAGCCCCAGCATTTT
-	-	TRBJ1-1	TRBV19	CASTPADYSLNTEAFF	TGTGCCAGTACCCCAGCCGATTATAGCTTGAACACTGAAGCTTTCTTT
TRBD1	-	TRBJ1-2	TRBV9	CASSVNAGGYGYTF	TGTGCCAGCAGCGTAAACGCAGGGGGCTATGGCTACACCTTC
-	-	TRBJ1-6	TRBV19	CASSMSGTNNSPLHF	TGTGCCAGTAGTATGTCAGGGACTAATAATTCACCCCTCCACTTT
-	-	TRBJ2-2	TRBV9	CASSVVEGHTGELFF	TGTGCCAGCAGCGTAGTGGAGGGTCACACCGGGGAGCTGTTTTTT
-	-	TRBJ2-1	TRBV5-4	CASSLVAGEQFF	TGTGCCAGCAGCTTGGTGGCGGGGGAGCAGTTCTTC
-	-	TRBJ1-2	TRBV6-2/TRBV6-3	CASSNGQPYGYTF	TGTGCCAGCAGTAATGGACAACCCTATGGCTACACCTTC
TRBD1	-	TRBJ1-5	TRBV2	CASSVADRTRRDQPQHF	TGTGCCAGCAGTGTGGCGGACAGGACAAGACGCGATCAGCCCCAGCATTTT
-	-	TRBJ1-1	TRBV5-6	CASSLGSGFSEAFF	TGTGCCAGCAGCTTGGGTTCGGGGTTCTCTGAAGCTTTCTTT